The clone carrying this T cell receptor beta chain was seen only a few times. As yet, its antigen is unknown. Between the trimmed V and J ends, which lost 0 bases and 0 bases, there was a span of 14 bases. CDR1 and CDR2 from the germline V gene are DFQATT and SNEGSKA (reference sequence). This CDR3 has 16 amino acids. Quantitative 5'-RACE with molecular barcodes was used to make the TCR beta libraries. TCRdb used MiXCR to reprocess the 5' RACE reads, holding one entry per CDR3 protein. The sample gives a few hundred thousand distinct CDR3 sequences, about 12% of which show up once; under 7.5% is in the top ten. This entry belongs to a study of CD8 T cells in ankylosing spondylitis. Findings of the study overall: For ankylosing spondylitis blood, a TCR beta motif of fewer than 10 highly homologous variants appeared characteristic. Researchers report that disease-linked clones proved CD8+ and relatively rare in peripheral blood.

This clonotype was sampled from a male donor with ankylosing spondylitis. The chain has TRBV20-1 and TRBJ1-1; D gene ambiguous. What was sequenced was blood, either unsorted or a sorted T cell fraction (not recorded which). For the CDR3, the DNA is TGCAGTGCTAGAGAGTTCCAGCCTTCTATGAACACTGAAGCTTTCTTT. Translating it yields CSAREFQPSMNTEAFF.